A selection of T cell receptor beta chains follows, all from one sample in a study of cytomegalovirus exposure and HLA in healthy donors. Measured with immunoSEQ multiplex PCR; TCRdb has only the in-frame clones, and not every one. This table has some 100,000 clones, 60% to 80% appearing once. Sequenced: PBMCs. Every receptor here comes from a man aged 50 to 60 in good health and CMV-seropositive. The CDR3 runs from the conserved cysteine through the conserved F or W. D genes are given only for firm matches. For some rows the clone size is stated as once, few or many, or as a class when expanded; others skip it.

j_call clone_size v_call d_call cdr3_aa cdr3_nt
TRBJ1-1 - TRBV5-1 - CASSSRGNTEAFF TGCGCCAGCAGCTCTAGGGGGAACACTGAAGCTTTCTTT
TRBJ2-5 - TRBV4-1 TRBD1 CASSRGPGETQYF TGCGCCAGCAGCAGGGGGCCGGGAGAGACCCAGTACTTC
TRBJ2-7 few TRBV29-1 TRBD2 CSVEGRGSLSYEQYF TGCAGCGTTGAGGGGAGGGGCTCGCTCTCCTACGAGCAGTACTTC
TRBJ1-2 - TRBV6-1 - CASSNLYRETF TGTGCCAGCTCGAACCTTTACAGGGAGACCTTC
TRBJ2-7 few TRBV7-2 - CASSLRADQGINEQYF TGTGCCAGCAGCTTGAGAGCCGACCAGGGCATCAACGAGCAGTACTTC
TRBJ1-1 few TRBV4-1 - CASSQEGRTGRVDTEAFF TGCGCCAGCAGCCAAGAAGGGCGCACAGGGCGAGTCGACACTGAAGCTTTCTTT
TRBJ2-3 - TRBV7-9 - CASSPGIHPTDTQYF TGTGCCAGCAGCCCGGGGATACACCCCACAGATACGCAGTATTTT
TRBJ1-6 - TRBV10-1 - CASSPRGGWANSPLHF TGCGCCAGCAGTCCTCGGGGGGGGTGGGCTAATTCACCCCTCCACTTT
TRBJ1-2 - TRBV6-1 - CASSVAGRFNYGYTF TGTGCCAGCAGTGTGGCAGGGCGGTTTAACTATGGCTACACCTTC
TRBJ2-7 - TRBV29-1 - CSVTGTSSYEQYF TGCAGCGTTACCGGGACTTCCTCCTACGAGCAGTACTTC
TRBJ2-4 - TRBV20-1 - CSARTRAEYF TGCAGTGCCAGGACTCGAGCGGAATACTTC
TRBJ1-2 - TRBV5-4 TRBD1 CASSWIDRGGGYTF TGTGCCAGCAGCTGGATCGACAGGGGAGGTGGCTACACCTTC
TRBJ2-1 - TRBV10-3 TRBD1 CAISEGDRVNNEQFF TGTGCCATCAGTGAGGGGGACAGGGTGAACAATGAGCAGTTCTTC
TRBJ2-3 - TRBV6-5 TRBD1 CASSLGTGHTDTQYF TGTGCCAGCAGCCTCGGGACAGGGCACACAGATACGCAGTATTTT
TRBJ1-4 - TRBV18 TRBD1 CASSPGTGGVEKLFF TGTGCCAGCTCACCAGGGACAGGAGGAGTCGAAAAACTGTTTTTT
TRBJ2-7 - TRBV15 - CATSRESSFYEQYF TGTGCCACCAGCAGAGAGAGTAGCTTCTACGAGCAGTACTTC